One sample yielded the 9 T cell receptor beta chains listed below, sequenced in a study of cytomegalovirus exposure and HLA in healthy donors. 13 Jbeta primers and 60 Vbeta primers were used for the PCR. The repertoire was sequenced with immunoSEQ multiplex PCR; TCRdb's copy has only in-frame clones and lacks some. The sample has about 140,000 clones, 80% seen once. The sequenced sample consisted of PBMCs. The receptors come from a man in his forties or fifties in good health and CMV-seronegative.

V is TRBV6-1 and J is TRBJ2-7, with TRBD1 as a possible D gene (6 bases). Germline values: CDR1 MNHNS, CDR2 SASEGT. The ends were cut back, 1 base at V and 2 bases at J, with 12 bases in the middle. This CDR3 spans 15 amino acids. CDR3 coding DNA: TGTGCCAGCAGTGAAGACCCAGCAGGGGCCTACGAGCAGTACTTC. This sequence encodes CASSEDPAGAYEQYF.

The gene calls are TRBV7-2 and TRBJ1-5, with D perhaps TRBD1 (5 bases). Germline values: CDR1 SGHTA, CDR2 FQGNSA. The V end was cut by 0 bases, the J end by 6 bases, with 15 bases between. The CDR3 is 16 residues long. The CDR3 loop is CASSLAGGRVAQPQHF. CDR3 DNA: TGTGCCAGCAGCTTAGCGGGGGGGAGGGTGGCTCAGCCCCAGCATTTT.

About this clone itself: At one of its ends the junction is not consistent with the germline gene, which may arise from a read error. The chain carries TRBV28 and TRBJ1-2; D unresolved. This CDR3 is built from 11 residues. Germline V CDR1 and CDR2: MDHEN, SYDVKM. The CDR3 DNA follows: TGTGCCAGCAGTTCCAACTATGGCTACCCCTTC. Its translation is CASSSNYGYPF.

The V gene is TRBV19, the J gene TRBJ1-5; the D is unclear. V dropped 6 bases and J dropped 6 bases, with 6 bases sitting between them. CDR3 length equals 11 residues. Germline V gene sequence: CDR1 LNHDA, CDR2 SQIVND (reference sequence). The CDR3 reads CASRGGQPQHF. In DNA, the CDR3 is TGTGCCAGTAGAGGAGGTCAGCCCCAGCATTTT.

The chain has TRBV6-1 and TRBJ2-2; possible D gene TRBD1, 6 bases. Germline V gives CDR1 MNHNS, CDR2 SASEGT. CDR3 length equals 15 residues. V was cut by 2 bases and J by 6 bases, with 13 bases left in between. CDR3 DNA sequence: TGTGCCAGCAGTGAACGACAGGTGCGGGCCGGGGAGCTGTTTTTT. Residues: CASSERQVRAGELFF.

The chain recombines TRBV5-5 with TRBJ2-3, with unresolved D. The germline gives CDR1 SGHKS, CDR2 YYEKEE (reference sequence). The V and J ends lost 1 base and 0 bases respectively, with 12 bases between them. The CDR3 has 16 amino acids. CDR3 in DNA: TGTGCCAGCAGCTTGACCCCTCAGTCTAGCACAGATACGCAGTATTTT. Translated, it gives CASSLTPQSSTDTQYF.

The V call is TRBV19, the J call TRBJ1-3; 7 bases map to TRBD1. The CDR3 covers 13 residues. V shed 4 bases, J shed 7 bases, and the junction held 4 bases outside the gene matches. The germline gives CDR1 LNHDA, CDR2 SQIVND (reference sequence). CDR3 DNA sequence: TGTGCCAGTAGTAACAACAGGGGCAACACCATATATTTT. It encodes CASSNNRGNTIYF. Based on the CDR3 plus reference TRBV19 and TRBJ1-3, the full variable domain is DGGITQSPKYLFRKEGQNVTLSCEQNLNHDAMYWYRQDPGQGLRLIYYSQIVNDFQKGDIAEGYSVSREKKESFPLTVTSAQKNPTAFYLCASSNNRGNTIYFGEGSWLTVV.

This chain joins TRBV5-1 and TRBJ1-5; D is possibly TRBD1 (5 bases). This CDR3 is built from 15 residues. Germline CDR1 and CDR2: SGHRS and YFSETQ. Trimming pared 0 bases from V and 2 bases from J, leaving 9 bases between. The CDR3 here is CASSLAAGGNQPQHF. CDR3 coding DNA: TGCGCCAGCAGCTTGGCGGCGGGGGGCAATCAGCCCCAGCATTTT.

J is TRBJ1-3 and V is TRBV5-1; no firm D call. V dropped 0 bases and J dropped 2 bases, with 6 bases sitting between them. Germline V CDR1 and CDR2: SGHRS, YFSETQ. CDR3 length: 14 amino acids. The chain's CDR3 is CASSLVAAGNTIYF. CDR3 nucleotides: TGCGCCAGCAGCTTGGTGGCAGCTGGAAACACCATATATTTT.